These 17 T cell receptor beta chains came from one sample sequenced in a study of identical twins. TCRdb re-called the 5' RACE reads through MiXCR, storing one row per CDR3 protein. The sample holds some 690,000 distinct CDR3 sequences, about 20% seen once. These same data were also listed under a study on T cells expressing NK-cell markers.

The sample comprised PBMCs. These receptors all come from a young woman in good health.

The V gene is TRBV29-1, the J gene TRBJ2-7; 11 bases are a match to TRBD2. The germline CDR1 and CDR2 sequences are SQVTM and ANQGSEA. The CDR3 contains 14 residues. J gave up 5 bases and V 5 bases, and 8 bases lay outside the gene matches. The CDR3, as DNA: TGCAGCGTTTTAGCGGGAGGGTCCTATGACGAGCAGTACTTC. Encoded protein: CSVLAGGSYDEQYF.

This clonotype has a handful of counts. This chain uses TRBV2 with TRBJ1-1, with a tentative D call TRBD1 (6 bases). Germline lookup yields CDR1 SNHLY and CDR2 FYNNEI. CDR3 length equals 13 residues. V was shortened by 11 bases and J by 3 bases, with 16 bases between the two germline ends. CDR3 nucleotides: TGTGCCGGAACCAGGGGTACCGACACTGAAGCTTTCTTT. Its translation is CAGTRGTDTEAFF.

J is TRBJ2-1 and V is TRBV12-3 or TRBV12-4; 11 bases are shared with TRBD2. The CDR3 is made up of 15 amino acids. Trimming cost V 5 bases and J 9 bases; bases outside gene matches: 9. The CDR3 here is CASSPQLAGAGEQFF. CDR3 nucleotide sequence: TGTGCCAGCAGTCCCCAACTAGCGGGAGCGGGTGAGCAGTTCTTC.

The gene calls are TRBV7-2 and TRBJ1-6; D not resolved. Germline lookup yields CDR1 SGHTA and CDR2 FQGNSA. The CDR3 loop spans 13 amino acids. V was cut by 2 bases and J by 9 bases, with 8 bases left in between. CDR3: CASSLSFGSPLHF. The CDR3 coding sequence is TGTGCCAGCAGCTTATCCTTTGGTTCACCCCTCCACTTT.

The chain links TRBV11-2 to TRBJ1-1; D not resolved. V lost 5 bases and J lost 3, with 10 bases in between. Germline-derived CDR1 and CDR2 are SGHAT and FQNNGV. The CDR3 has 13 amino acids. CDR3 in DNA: TGTGCCAGCAGCCCGGGAGGTTACACTGAAGCTTTCTTT. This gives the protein CASSPGGYTEAFF.

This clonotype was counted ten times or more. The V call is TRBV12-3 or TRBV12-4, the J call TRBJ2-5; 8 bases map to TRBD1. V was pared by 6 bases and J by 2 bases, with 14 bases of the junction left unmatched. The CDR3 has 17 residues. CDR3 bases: TGTGCCAGCAGCCAGGGGGCAGGGGGCTTGGGGCAAGAGACCCAGTACTTC. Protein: CASSQGAGGLGQETQYF.

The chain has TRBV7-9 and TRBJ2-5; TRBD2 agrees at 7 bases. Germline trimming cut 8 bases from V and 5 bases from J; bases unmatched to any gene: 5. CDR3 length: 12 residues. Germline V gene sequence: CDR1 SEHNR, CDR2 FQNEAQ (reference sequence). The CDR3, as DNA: TGTGCCAGCGGGAGGGCGGAGGAGACCCAGTACTTC. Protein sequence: CASGRAEETQYF.

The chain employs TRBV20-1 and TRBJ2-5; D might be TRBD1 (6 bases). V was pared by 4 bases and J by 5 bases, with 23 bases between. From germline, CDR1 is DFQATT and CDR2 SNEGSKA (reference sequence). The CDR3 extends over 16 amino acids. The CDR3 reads CSAKGEGRGQRETQYF. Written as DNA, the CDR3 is TGCAGTGCTAAAGGCGAGGGACGGGGACAAAGGGAGACCCAGTACTTC.

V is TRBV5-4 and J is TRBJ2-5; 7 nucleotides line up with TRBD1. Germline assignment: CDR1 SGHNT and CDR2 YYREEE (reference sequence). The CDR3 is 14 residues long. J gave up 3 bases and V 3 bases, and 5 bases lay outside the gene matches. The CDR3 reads CASSWTGTEETQYF. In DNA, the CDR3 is TGTGCCAGCAGCTGGACCGGGACAGAAGAGACCCAGTACTTC.

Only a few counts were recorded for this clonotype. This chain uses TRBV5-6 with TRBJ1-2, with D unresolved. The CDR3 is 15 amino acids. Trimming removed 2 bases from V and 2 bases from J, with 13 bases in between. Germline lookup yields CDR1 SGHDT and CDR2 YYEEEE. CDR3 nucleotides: TGTGCCAGCAGCTTTTTCGGAAATTGGAACTATGGCTACACCTTC. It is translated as CASSFFGNWNYGYTF. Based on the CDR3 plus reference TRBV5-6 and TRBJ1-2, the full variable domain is DAGVTQSPTHLIKTRGQQVTLRCSPKSGHDTVSWYQQALGQGPQFIFQYYEEEERQRGNFPDRFSGHQFPNYSSELNVNALLLGDSALYLCASSFFGNWNYGYTFGSGTRLTVV.

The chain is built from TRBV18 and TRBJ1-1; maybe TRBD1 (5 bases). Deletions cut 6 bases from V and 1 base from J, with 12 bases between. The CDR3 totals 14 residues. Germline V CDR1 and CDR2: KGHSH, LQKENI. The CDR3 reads CASSRNDRNTEAFF. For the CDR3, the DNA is TGTGCCAGCTCCCGAAACGACAGGAACACTGAAGCTTTCTTT.

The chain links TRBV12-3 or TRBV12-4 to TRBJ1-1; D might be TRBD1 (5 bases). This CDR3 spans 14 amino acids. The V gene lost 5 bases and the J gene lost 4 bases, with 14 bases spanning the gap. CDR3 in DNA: TGTGCCAGCAGTCAACGACAGAAGGGCACTGAAGCTTTCTTT. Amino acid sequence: CASSQRQKGTEAFF.

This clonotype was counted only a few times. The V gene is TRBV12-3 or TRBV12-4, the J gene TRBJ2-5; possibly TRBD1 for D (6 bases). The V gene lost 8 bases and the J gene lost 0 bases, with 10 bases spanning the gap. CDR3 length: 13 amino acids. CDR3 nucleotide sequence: TGTGCCAGCGGCAACAGGGACCAAGAGACCCAGTACTTC. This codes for CASGNRDQETQYF.

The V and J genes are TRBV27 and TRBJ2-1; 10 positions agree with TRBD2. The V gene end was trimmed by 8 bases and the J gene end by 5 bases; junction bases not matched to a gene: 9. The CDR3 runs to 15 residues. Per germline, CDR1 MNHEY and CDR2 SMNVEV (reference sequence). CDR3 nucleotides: TGTGCCAGCTCCTTAACGGGACTAGCGAACAATGAGCAGTTCTTC. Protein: CASSLTGLANNEQFF.

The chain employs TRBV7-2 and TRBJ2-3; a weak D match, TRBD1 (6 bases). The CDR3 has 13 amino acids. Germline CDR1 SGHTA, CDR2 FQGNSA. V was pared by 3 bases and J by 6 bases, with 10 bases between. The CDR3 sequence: CASSFRDTDTQYF. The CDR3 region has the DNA TGTGCCAGCAGCTTCCGGGACACCGATACGCAGTATTTT. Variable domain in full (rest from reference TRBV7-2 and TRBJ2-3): GAGVSQSPSNKVTEKGKDVELRCDPISGHTALYWYRQSLGQGLEFLIYFQGNSAPDKSGLPSDRFSAERTGGSVSTLTIQRTQQEDSAVYLCASSFRDTDTQYFGPGTRLTVL.

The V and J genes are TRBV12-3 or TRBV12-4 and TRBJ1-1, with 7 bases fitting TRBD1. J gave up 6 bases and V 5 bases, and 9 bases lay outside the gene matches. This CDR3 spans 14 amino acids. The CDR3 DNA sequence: TGTGCCAGCAGTCAACAGGGGAATGCGGCTGAAGCTTTCTTT. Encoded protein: CASSQQGNAAEAFF.

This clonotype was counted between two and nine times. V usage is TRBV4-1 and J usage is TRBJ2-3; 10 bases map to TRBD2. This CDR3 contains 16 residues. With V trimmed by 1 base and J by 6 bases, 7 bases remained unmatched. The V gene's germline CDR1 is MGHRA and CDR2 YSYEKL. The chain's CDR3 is CASSQGQAGGRDTQYF. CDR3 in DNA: TGCGCCAGCAGCCAAGGGCAAGCGGGGGGGCGGGATACGCAGTATTTT.